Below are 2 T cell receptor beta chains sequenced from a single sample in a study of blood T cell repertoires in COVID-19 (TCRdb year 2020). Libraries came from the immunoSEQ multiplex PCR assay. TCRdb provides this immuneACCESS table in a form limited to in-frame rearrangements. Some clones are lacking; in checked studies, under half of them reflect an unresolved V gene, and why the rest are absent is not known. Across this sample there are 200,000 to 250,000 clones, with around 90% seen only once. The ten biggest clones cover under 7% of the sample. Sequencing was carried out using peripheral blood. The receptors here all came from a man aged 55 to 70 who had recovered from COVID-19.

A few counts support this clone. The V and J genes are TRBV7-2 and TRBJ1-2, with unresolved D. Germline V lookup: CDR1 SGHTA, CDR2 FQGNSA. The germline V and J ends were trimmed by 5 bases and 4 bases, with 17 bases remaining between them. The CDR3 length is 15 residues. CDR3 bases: TGTGCCAGCAGCCCCGGGCTGGAGGCCTCCTATGGCTACACCTTC. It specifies CASSPGLEASYGYTF. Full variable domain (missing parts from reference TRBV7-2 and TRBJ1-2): GAGVSQSPSNKVTEKGKDVELRCDPISGHTALYWYRQSLGQGLEFLIYFQGNSAPDKSGLPSDRFSAERTGGSVSTLTIQRTQQEDSAVYLCASSPGLEASYGYTFGSGTRLTVV.

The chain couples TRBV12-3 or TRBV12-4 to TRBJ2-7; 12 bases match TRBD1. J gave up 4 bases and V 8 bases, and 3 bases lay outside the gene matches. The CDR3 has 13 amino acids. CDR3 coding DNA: TGTGCCAGCGGGACAGGGGGCAGGTACGAGCAGTACTTC. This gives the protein CASGTGGRYEQYF.